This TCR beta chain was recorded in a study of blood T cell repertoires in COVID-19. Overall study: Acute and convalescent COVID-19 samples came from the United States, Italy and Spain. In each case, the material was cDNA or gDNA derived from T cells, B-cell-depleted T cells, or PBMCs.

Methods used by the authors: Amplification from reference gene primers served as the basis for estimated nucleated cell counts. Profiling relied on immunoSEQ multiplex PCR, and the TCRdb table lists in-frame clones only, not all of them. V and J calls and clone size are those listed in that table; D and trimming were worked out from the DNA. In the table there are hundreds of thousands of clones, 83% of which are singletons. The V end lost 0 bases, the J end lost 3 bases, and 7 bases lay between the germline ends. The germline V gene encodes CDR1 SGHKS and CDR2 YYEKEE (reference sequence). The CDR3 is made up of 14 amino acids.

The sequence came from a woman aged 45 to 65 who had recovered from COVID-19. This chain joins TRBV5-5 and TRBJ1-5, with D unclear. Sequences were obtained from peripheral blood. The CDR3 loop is CASSLGGYNQPQHF. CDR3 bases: TGTGCCAGCAGCTTGGGAGGGTACAATCAGCCCCAGCATTTT.